A selection of T cell receptor beta chains follows, all from one sample in a study of response to subunit inactivated influenza vaccine. TCRdb re-called the RT-PCR reads through MiXCR, storing one row per CDR3 protein. The sample carries hundreds of thousands of distinct CDR3 sequences, over 10% recorded once. The sample in question was PBMCs from blood, obtained roughly 48 days after vaccination. These receptors were obtained from a man aged 50 to 60 who received an inactivated influenza vaccine. Both conserved end residues are part of each CDR3. The order of the fields is V gene, J gene, CDR3 protein.

TRBV20-1,TRBJ2-1,CSAREGGENEQFF
TRBV6-6,TRBJ2-5,CASSYVPQETQYF
TRBV4-3,TRBJ2-3,CASSQRLAGGQSTDTQYF
TRBV20-1,TRBJ2-3,CSAGGQGASSDTQYF
TRBV6-1,TRBJ2-1,CASSERGRGNEQFF
TRBV11-2,TRBJ1-1,CASSLGGGLTEAFF
TRBV20-1,TRBJ2-1,CSARDPTGYYNEQFF
TRBV4-2,TRBJ2-1,CASSQALLAGGHNEQFF
TRBV12-3/TRBV12-4,TRBJ1-2,CASSLAVISGGGYTF
TRBV9,TRBJ2-6,CASSVGEFGANVLTF
TRBV6-5,TRBJ1-1,CASSSRGMNTEAFF
TRBV12-3/TRBV12-4,TRBJ2-3,CASSWDRGGGTDTQYF
TRBV6-5,TRBJ2-1,CASSYGNRGGSFTNEQFF
TRBV28,TRBJ2-7,CASSFILAGEGRYEQYF
TRBV2,TRBJ2-2,CASSERQGIAKLFF
TRBV11-2,TRBJ2-3,CASSFGAGSTDTQYF
TRBV7-8,TRBJ1-1,CASSLANRHLNTEAFF
TRBV20-1,TRBJ2-3,CSAESGGSTDTQYF
TRBV4-1,TRBJ1-6,CASSPWTAQGNSPLHF
TRBV4-3,TRBJ2-7,CASSQGTAAPTYEQYF
TRBV12-3/TRBV12-4,TRBJ2-1,CASSLRGGGNEQFF
TRBV7-9,TRBJ2-1,CASSLVIGGVDEQFF
TRBV10-3,TRBJ2-7,CAIGGTLSSYEQYF
TRBV7-7,TRBJ2-3,CASSLGTSGGGDTQYF
TRBV12-3/TRBV12-4,TRBJ1-5,CASSLGRGGGGNQPQHF
TRBV9,TRBJ1-3,CASSVESPPGNTIYF
TRBV7-9,TRBJ1-1,CASSLAGGLNTEAFF
TRBV27,TRBJ1-2,CASSSRGAYGYTF
TRBV10-3,TRBJ1-4,CAISESGTGIGKLFF
TRBV5-1,TRBJ1-2,CASSLFLGRGLIYGYTF
TRBV12-3/TRBV12-4,TRBJ2-3,CASKLAGGLTDTQYF
TRBV12-3/TRBV12-4,TRBJ2-7,CASSARTGEQYF
TRBV20-1,TRBJ2-5,CSARDGIAPEETQYF
TRBV7-9,TRBJ2-7,CASSAWTGGGKEQYF
TRBV5-5,TRBJ2-1,CASSSRLAGGLEQFF
TRBV10-3,TRBJ1-5,CAISGDTKIQPQHF
TRBV7-9,TRBJ2-5,CASSLGPGIQETQYF
TRBV5-5,TRBJ2-1,CASSLGTSVYNEQFF
TRBV7-2,TRBJ2-2,CASSLVIRELFF